This T cell receptor beta chain emerged from a study of T cells in Graves' hyperthyroidism and ophthalmopathy. Study outcomes and limitations: Clonotypes that were expanded in thyroid above 0.001 mostly appeared in blood too.

Subjects aged 18 to 65 presented with newly diagnosed hyperthyroidism of less than 2 months' duration. Extraction of PBMCs used more than 8.5 ml of fresh peripheral blood. What was amplified from RNA transcripts were TCR beta CDR3 regions. Carried out on the TCR CDR3, a first-round RT-PCR used the HTBI primer set. TCRdb fed the multiplex PCR reads into MiXCR, producing one record per CDR3 protein. Among about 360,000 distinct CDR3 sequences listed, approximately 13% were seen once. This clonotype was detected once. Its antigen is as yet unknown. A read error may explain this, as a much larger clone is one base away. The CDR3 loop spans 16 amino acids. CDR1 and CDR2 (germline): DFQATT, SNEGSKA (reference sequence). With 0 bases removed from V and 6 bases from J, the gap between germline ends came to 18 bases.

This sequence originates from a woman between 18 and 30 years old with Graves' hyperthyroidism. Sequencing used blood. This chain connects TRBV20-1 to TRBJ1-5, with a weak D call TRBD1 (5 bases). The CDR3 sequence is CSARDKRIGVGQPQHF. The CDR3 DNA sequence: TGCAGTGCTAGAGATAAGCGGATAGGGGTTGGTCAGCCCCAGCATTTT.